The present TCR beta chain was sequenced within a study of blood T cell repertoires in COVID-19. The protocol was immunoSEQ multiplex PCR, while the TCRdb copy is restricted to in-frame clones and leaves out a portion. The repertoire has about 140,000 clones, roughly 85% of them found once; the top ten carry around 3.2%. The CDR3 length is 14 residues. The germline CDR1 and CDR2 sequences are SQVTM and ANQGSEA. With V trimmed by 4 bases and J by 2 bases, 5 bases remained unmatched. This sequence joins TRBV29-1 and TRBJ1-5, with 7 bases fitting TRBD1. The sample consisted of PBMCs or T cells enriched from blood (not recorded which). The TCR was taken from a woman between 50 and 59 years old who had recovered from COVID-19. CDR3 sequence (DNA): TGCAGCGTTGTATTAGGGACAGGCAATCAGCCCCAGCATTTT. It is translated as CSVVLGTGNQPQHF.